The clone carrying this T cell receptor beta chain was detected a few times. What it recognizes is unknown. This sample is part of a study of post-analysis software for immune sequencing data. Overall study: The cohort encompassed relapsing-remitting, secondary progressive and progressive-relapsing multiple sclerosis disease courses. Whole-study findings and limits: Controls showed significantly higher normalized Chao1 diversity than did multiple sclerosis patients. Controls had lower frequencies than patients of about five TRBV segments, which included TRBV5-6, TRBV5-1 and TRBV20-1. Same-batch preparations were strongly co-clustered by F measure.

Incorporated into the TCR beta cDNA libraries were unique molecular identifiers, which served to reduce PCR and sequencing biases. cDNA molecules numbering roughly 0.5 million came from approximately 1 to 10 million T cells. TCRdb re-analysed the PCR reads in MiXCR, keeping a single row per CDR3 protein. The repertoire consists of about 540,000 distinct CDR3 sequences, with around 36% occurring once and the leading ten covering around 5.9%. The germline gives CDR1 MDHEN, CDR2 SYDVKM. The CDR3 has 13 amino acids. Deletions cut 5 bases from V and 3 bases from J, with 10 bases between. The TCR comes from a girl aged 2 to 17 with multiple sclerosis. Sequenced input: blood. V gene TRBV28 combines with J gene TRBJ1-1; D perhaps matches TRBD1 (6 bases). CDR3 in DNA: TGTGCCAGCAGTATGGGGGCTGACACTGAAGCTTTCTTT. Residues: CASSMGADTEAFF. Looking up the rest from reference TRBV28 and TRBJ1-1 gives the full variable domain: DVKVTQSSRYLVKRTGEKVFLECVQDMDHENMFWYRQDPGLGLRLIYFSYDVKMKEKGDIPEGYSVSREKKERFSLILESASTNQTSMYLCASSMGADTEAFFGQGTRLTVV.